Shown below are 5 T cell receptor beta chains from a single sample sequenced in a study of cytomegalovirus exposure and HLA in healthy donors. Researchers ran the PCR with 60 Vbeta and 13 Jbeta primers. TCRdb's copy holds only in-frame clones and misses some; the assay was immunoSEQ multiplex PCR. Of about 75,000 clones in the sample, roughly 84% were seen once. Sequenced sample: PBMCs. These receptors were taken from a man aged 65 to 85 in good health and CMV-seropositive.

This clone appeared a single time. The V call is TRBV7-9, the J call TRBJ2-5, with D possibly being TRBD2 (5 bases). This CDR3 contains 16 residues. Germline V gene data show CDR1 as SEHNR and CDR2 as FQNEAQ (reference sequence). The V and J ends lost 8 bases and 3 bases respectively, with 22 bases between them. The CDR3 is CASPFLSGTVKETQYF. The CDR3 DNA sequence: TGTGCCAGCCCCTTTCTCTCGGGAACAGTAAAAGAGACCCAGTACTTC.

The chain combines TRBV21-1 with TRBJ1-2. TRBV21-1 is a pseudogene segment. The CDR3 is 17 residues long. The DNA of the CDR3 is TGTGCCAGCAGCAAAACTACCTCAAGGGGGGGCAACTATGGCTACACCTTC. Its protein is CASSKTTSRGGNYGYTF.

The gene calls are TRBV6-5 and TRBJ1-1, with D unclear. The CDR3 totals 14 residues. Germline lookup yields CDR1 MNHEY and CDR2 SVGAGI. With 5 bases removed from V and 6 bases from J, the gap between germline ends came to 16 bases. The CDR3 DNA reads TGTGCCAGCAGTCCTCCCGGGGTTCGGGCTGAAGCTTTCTTT. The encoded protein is CASSPPGVRAEAFF.

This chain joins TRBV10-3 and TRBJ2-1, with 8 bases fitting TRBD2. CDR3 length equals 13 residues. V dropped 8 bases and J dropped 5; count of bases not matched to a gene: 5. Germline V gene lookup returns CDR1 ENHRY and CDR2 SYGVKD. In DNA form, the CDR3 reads TGTGCCATCGGCACCGGGAGGGACAATGAGCAGTTCTTC. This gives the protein CAIGTGRDNEQFF.

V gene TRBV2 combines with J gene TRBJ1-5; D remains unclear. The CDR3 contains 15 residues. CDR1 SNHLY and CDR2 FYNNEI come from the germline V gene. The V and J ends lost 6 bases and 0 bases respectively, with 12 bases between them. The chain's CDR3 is CASSEYNYSNQPQHF. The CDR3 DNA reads TGTGCCAGCAGCGAATATAATTATAGCAATCAGCCCCAGCATTTT.